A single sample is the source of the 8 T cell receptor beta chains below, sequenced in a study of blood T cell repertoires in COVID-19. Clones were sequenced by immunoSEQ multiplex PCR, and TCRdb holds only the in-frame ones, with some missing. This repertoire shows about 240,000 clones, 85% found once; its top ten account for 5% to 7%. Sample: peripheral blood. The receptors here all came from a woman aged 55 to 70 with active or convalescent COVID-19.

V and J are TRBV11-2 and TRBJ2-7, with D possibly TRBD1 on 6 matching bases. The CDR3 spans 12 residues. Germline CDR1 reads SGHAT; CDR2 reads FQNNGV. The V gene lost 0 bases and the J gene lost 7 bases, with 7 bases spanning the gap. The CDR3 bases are TGTGCCAGCAGCTTAGACCAGGGGGAGCAGTACTTC. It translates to CASSLDQGEQYF.

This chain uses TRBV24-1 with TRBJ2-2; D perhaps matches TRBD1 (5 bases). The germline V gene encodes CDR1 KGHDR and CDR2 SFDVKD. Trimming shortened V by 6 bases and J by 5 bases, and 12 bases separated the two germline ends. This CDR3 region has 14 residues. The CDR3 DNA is TGTGCCACCAGTTACCAGGGTGGGACCGGGGAGCTGTTTTTT. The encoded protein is CATSYQGGTGELFF.

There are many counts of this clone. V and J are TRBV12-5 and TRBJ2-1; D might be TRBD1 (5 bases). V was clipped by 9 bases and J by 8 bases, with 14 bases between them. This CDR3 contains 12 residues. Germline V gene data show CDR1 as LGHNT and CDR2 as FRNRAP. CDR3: CASEGLRDEQFF. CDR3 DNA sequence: TGTGCTAGCGAAGGGCTCAGGGATGAGCAGTTCTTC.

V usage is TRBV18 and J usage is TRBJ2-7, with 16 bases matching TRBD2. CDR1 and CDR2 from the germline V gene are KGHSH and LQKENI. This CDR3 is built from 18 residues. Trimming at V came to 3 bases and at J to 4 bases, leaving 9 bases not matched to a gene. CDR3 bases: TGTGCCAGCTCACCGCTCGGGACTAGCGGGAGGGCCTTATACGAGCAGTACTTC. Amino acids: CASSPLGTSGRALYEQYF.

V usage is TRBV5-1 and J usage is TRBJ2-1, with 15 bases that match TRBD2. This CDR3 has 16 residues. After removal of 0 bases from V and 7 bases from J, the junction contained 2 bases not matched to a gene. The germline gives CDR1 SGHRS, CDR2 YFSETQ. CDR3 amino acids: CASSLAGTSGGNEQFF. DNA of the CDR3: TGCGCCAGCAGCTTGGCGGGGACTAGCGGGGGGAATGAGCAGTTCTTC.

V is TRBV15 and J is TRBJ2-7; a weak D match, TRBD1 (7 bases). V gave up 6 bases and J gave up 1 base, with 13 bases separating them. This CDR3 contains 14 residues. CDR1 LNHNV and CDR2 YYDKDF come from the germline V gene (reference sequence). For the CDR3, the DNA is TGTGCCACCAGTACCAGGGGGGTTTCCTACGAGCAGTACTTC. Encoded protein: CATSTRGVSYEQYF. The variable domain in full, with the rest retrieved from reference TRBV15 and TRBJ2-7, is DAMVIQNPRYQVTQFGKPVTLSCSQTLNHNVMYWYQQKSSQAPKLLFHYYDKDFNNEADTPDNFQSRRPNTSFCFLDIRSPGLGDTAMYLCATSTRGVSYEQYFGPGTRLTVT.

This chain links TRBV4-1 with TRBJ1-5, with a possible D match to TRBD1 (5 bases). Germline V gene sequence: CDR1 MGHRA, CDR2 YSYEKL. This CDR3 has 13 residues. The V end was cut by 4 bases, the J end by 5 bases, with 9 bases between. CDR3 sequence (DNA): TGCGCCAGCAGCCCCTGGGGGGATCAGCCCCAGCATTTT. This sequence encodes CASSPWGDQPQHF.

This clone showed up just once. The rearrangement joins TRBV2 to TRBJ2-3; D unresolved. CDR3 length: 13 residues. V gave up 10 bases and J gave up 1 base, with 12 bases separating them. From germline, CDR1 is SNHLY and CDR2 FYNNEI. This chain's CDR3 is CATRLRRTDTQYF. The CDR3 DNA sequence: TGTGCCACCAGACTCCGCCGCACAGATACGCAGTATTTT.